This T cell receptor (beta chain) came from a study of vaccination and CD4 T cells after COVID-19. This CDR3 region has 18 residues. The germline V gene encodes CDR1 MNHEY and CDR2 SVGEGT. Losses at the gene ends were 2 bases for V and 8 bases for J; bases not matched to a gene: 13. Regarding treatment: approximately nine-day PBMC culture with coronavirus spike peptide pools or control peptides (ViraFEST assay). Using peptide pools, antigen-specific T cells were expanded in ViraFEST before TCRs were sequenced. With the Oncomine TCR Beta short-read assay, DNA from cultured CD4+ T cells was sequenced. Genomic DNA was isolated from cultured CD4+ T cells. From the PCR reads, TCRdb called clonotypes with MiXCR, one entry per CDR3 protein. The repertoire includes some 20,000 distinct CDR3 sequences, approximately 40% of them detected once, and roughly 2.9% sits in the top ten. The table lists this clonotype with a count of one. What it binds is unknown.

V and J are TRBV6-2 or TRBV6-3 and TRBJ2-1, with TRBD2 identical over 12 bases. Here the sequenced sample was CD4+ T cells from blood, cultured in vitro, taken after SARS-CoV-2 vaccination. This clonotype was sampled from a human donor who had recovered from COVID-19. CDR3 sequence (DNA): TGTGCCAGCAGTTACGAAGGGAGACTAGCGGGAGTACAGGATGAGCAGTTCTTC. This translates into CASSYEGRLAGVQDEQFF.